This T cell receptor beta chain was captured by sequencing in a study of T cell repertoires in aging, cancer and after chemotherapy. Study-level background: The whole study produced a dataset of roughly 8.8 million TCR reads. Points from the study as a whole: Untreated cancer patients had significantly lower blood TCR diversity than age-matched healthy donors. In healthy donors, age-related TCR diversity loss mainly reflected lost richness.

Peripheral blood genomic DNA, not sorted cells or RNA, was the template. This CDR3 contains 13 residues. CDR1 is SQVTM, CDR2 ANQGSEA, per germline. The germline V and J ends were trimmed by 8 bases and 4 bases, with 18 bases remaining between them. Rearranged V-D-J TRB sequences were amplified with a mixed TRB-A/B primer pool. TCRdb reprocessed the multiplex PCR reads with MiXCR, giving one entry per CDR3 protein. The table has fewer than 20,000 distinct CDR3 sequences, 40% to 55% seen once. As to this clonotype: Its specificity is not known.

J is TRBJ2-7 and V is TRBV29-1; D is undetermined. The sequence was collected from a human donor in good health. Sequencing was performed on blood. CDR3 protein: CSPRRGRTYEQYF. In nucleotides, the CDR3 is TGCAGCCCGAGACGAGGTAGAACTTACGAGCAGTACTTC.